Shown below are 8 T cell receptor beta chains from a single sample sequenced in a study of T cell changes during pregnancy in multiple sclerosis. Profiling relied on immunoSEQ multiplex PCR, and the TCRdb table lists in-frame clones only, not all of them. The sample shows 70,000 to 80,000 clones, approximately 92% of them seen only once. Sequences were derived from peripheral blood, sampled in the first trimester of pregnancy. These receptors were collected from a female donor with multiple sclerosis, enrolled in a pregnancy study.

The chain is built from TRBV10-3 and TRBJ2-7, with 16 nucleotides matching TRBD2. V trimming: 10 bases; J trimming: 5 bases; junction bases outside the gene matches: 8. The CDR3 is made up of 15 amino acids. CDR1 ENHRY and CDR2 SYGVKD come from the germline V gene. The CDR3 is CASAGLAGGPDEQYF. The CDR3 DNA reads as TGTGCCAGTGCGGGACTAGCGGGAGGGCCTGACGAGCAGTACTTC.

The CDR3 coding sequence is TGTGCCAGTAAAAAAGGGGCTAGCGGGGGGTCCAGTTCCTACAATGAGCAGTTCTTC. Encoded protein: CASKKGASGGSSSYNEQFF. The J gene is TRBJ2-1, the V gene TRBV19; 11 bases are shared with TRBD2. J was trimmed by 1 base and V by 7 bases; bases with no gene match: 15. CDR1 and CDR2 from the germline V gene are LNHDA and SQIVND (reference sequence). There are 19 residues in the CDR3.

This chain links TRBV4-1 with TRBJ2-2, with TRBD1 identical over 7 bases. This CDR3 spans 16 amino acids. The germline V gene has CDR1 MGHRA and CDR2 YSYEKL. V lost 0 bases, J lost 5 bases, and 6 bases stayed unmatched. CDR3 bases: TGCGCCAGCAGCCAAGATTTACAGGGGAGAACCGGGGAGCTGTTTTTT. This sequence encodes CASSQDLQGRTGELFF.

The rearrangement joins TRBV10-3 to TRBJ1-2, with 8 bases lining up with TRBD1. Germline V gene data show CDR1 as ENHRY and CDR2 as SYGVKD. The CDR3 has 16 residues. V was clipped by 2 bases and J by 2 bases; unmatched bases: 7. The CDR3 region has the DNA TGTGCCATCAGTGAGAAACCGGGACAGGAGAACTATGGCTACACCTTC. Translation gives CAISEKPGQENYGYTF.

The V gene is TRBV30, the J gene TRBJ2-1; 7 positions match TRBD2. The CDR3 has 14 amino acids. Looked up from germline, CDR1 is GTSNPN and CDR2 is SVGIG (reference sequence). After removal of 3 bases from V and 2 bases from J, the junction contained 4 bases not matched to a gene. The CDR3 DNA is TGTGCCTGGAGGTCCGGGACTACCTACAATGAGCAGTTCTTC. It codes for CAWRSGTTYNEQFF. Drawing the rest from reference TRBV30 and TRBJ2-1, the complete variable domain is SQTIHQWPATLVQPVGSPLSLECTVEGTSNPNLYWYRQAAGRGLQLLFYSVGIGQISSEVPQNLSASRPQDRQFILSSKKLLLSDSGFYLCAWRSGTTYNEQFFGPGTRLTVL.

The V and J genes are TRBV30 and TRBJ1-3, with TRBD1 matching over 10 bases. The V segment lost 8 bases and the J segment 1 base; nucleotides outside the gene matches: 8. There are 15 residues in the CDR3. Germline lookup yields CDR1 GTSNPN and CDR2 SVGIG (reference sequence). CDR3 DNA: TGTGCCGGATACCGGGACAGGGGTTCTGGAAACACCATATATTTT. It is translated as CAGYRDRGSGNTIYF. The full variable domain, in which reference TRBV30 and TRBJ1-3 provide the parts outside the CDR3, is SQTIHQWPATLVQPVGSPLSLECTVEGTSNPNLYWYRQAAGRGLQLLFYSVGIGQISSEVPQNLSASRPQDRQFILSSKKLLLSDSGFYLCAGYRDRGSGNTIYFGEGSWLTVV.

This chain links TRBV11-2 with TRBJ1-5; D possibly corresponds to TRBD1 (6 bases). V gave up 0 bases and J gave up 2 bases, with 11 bases separating them. Germline V gene sequence: CDR1 SGHAT, CDR2 FQNNGV. This CDR3 is 16 amino acids long. As DNA, the CDR3 is TGTGCCAGCAGCTTAGAGGCAGGGGAGCGCAATCAGCCCCAGCATTTT. The encoded protein is CASSLEAGERNQPQHF.

As regards this clone: One junction end does not reproduce the germline sequence, and a read error may be involved. This rearrangement joins TRBV20-1 to TRBJ2-7, with a possible D match to TRBD2 (6 bases). In germline, CDR1 is DFQATT, CDR2 SNEGSKA (reference sequence). The CDR3 covers 11 residues. The CDR3 here is CAKGGTYEQYF. CDR3 nucleotides: TGTGCAAAGGGAGGCACCTACGAGCAGTACTTC.